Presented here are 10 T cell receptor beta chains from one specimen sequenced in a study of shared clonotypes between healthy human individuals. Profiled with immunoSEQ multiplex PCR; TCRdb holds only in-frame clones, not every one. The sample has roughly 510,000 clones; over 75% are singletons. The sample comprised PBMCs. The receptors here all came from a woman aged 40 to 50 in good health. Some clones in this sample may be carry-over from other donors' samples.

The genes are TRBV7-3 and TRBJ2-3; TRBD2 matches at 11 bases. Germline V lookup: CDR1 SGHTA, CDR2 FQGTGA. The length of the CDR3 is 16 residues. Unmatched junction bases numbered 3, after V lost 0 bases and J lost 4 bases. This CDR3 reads CASSLTLAGGPDTQYF. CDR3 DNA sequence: TGTGCCAGCAGCTTAACATTAGCGGGAGGGCCAGATACGCAGTATTTT.

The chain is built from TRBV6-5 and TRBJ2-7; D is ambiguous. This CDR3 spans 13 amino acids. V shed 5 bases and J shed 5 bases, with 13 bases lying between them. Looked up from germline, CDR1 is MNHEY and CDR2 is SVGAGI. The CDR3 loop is CASSALSGHEQYF. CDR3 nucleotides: TGTGCCAGCAGTGCACTAAGTGGCCACGAGCAGTACTTC.

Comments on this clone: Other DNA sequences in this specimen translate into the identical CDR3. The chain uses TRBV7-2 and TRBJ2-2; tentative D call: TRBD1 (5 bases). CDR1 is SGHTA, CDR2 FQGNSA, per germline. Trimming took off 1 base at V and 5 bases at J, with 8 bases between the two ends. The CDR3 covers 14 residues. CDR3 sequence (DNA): TGTGCCAGCAGCTTAGATAGGGGTACCGGGGAGCTGTTTTTT. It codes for CASSLDRGTGELFF.

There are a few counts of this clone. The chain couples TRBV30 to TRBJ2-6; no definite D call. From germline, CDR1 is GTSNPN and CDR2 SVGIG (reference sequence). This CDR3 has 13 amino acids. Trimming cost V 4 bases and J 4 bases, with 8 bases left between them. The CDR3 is CAWKIQGANVLTF. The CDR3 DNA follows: TGTGCCTGGAAGATACAGGGGGCCAACGTCCTGACTTTC.

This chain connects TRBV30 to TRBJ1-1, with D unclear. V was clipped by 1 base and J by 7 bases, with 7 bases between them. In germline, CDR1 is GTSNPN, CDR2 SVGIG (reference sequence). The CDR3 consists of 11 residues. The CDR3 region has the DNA TGTGCCTGGAGTGGGCAAATTGAAGCTTTCTTT. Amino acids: CAWSGQIEAFF.

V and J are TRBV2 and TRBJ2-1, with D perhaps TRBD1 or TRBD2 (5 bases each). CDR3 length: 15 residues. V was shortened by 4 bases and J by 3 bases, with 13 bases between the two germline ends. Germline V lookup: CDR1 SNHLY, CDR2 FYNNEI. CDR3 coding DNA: TGTGCCAGCAGTGCGGTGGGGGTAAGCTACAATGAGCAGTTCTTC. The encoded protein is CASSAVGVSYNEQFF.

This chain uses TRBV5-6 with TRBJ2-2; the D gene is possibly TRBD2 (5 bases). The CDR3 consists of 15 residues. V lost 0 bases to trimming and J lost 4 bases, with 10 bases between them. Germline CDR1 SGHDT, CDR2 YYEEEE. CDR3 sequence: CASSLGGPSTGELFF. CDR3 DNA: TGTGCCAGCAGCTTGGGCGGGCCGAGCACCGGGGAGCTGTTTTTT.

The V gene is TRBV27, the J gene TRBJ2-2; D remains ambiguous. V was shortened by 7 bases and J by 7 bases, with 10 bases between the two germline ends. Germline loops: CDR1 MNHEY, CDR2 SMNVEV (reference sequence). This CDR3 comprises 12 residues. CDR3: CASTRSGGELFF. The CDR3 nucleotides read TGTGCCAGCACCCGCTCGGGCGGGGAGCTGTTTTTT.

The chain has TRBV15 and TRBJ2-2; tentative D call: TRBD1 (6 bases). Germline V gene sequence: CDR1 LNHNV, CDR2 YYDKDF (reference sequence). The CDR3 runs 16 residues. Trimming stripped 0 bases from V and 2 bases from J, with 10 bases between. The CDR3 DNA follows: TGTGCCACCAGCAGAGATACAGGGATAAACACCGGGGAGCTGTTTTTT. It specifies CATSRDTGINTGELFF. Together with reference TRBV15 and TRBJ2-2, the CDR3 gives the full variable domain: DAMVIQNPRYQVTQFGKPVTLSCSQTLNHNVMYWYQQKSSQAPKLLFHYYDKDFNNEADTPDNFQSRRPNTSFCFLDIRSPGLGDTAMYLCATSRDTGINTGELFFGEGSRLTVL.

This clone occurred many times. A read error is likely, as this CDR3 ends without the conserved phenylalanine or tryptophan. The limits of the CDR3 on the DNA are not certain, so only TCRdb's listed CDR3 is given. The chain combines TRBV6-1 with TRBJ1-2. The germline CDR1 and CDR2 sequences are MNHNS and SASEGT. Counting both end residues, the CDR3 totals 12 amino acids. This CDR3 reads CASSEAQRVFLL.